The rows below give T cell receptor beta chains drawn from one sample of a study of Ad26.COV2.S vaccination and SARS-CoV-2 variants. The method was immunoSEQ multiplex PCR; TCRdb's version includes in-frame clones alone and lacks a portion of them. This sample has around 300,000 clones, with about 88% found just once. The sequencing here drew on peripheral blood, taken in a trial of Ad26.COV2.S vaccine versus placebo. These receptors all stem from a person aged 18-60 years who received the Ad26.COV2.S COVID-19 vaccine or a placebo. The CDR3 runs from the conserved cysteine through the conserved F or W. The order of the fields is clone size, V gene, J gene, D gene, CDR3 length, CDR3 DNA, CDR3 protein. D genes are given only for firm matches. Part of the rows lack a size; the others show once, few, many or a class for expanded clones.

clone size: .; V gene: TRBV5-6; J gene: TRBJ1-4; D gene: .; CDR3 length: 14; CDR3 DNA: TGTGCCAGCAGCTTGGTATCACTCGGGGAAAAACTGTTTTTT; CDR3 protein: CASSLVSLGEKLFF
clone size: .; V gene: TRBV14; J gene: TRBJ2-4; D gene: .; CDR3 length: 13; CDR3 DNA: TGTGCCAGCAGCCAAGATTTAGTGAACATTCAGTACTTC; CDR3 protein: CASSQDLVNIQYF
clone size: .; V gene: TRBV18; J gene: TRBJ1-2; D gene: .; CDR3 length: 17; CDR3 DNA: TGTGCCAGCTCACCTCAGAGCGGGACAAGAGCTAACTATGGCTACACCTTC; CDR3 protein: CASSPQSGTRANYGYTF
clone size: .; V gene: TRBV19; J gene: TRBJ1-6; D gene: .; CDR3 length: 16; CDR3 DNA: TGTGCCAGTAGGCGAGGACAGATGAACTATAATTCACCCCTCCACTTT; CDR3 protein: CASRRGQMNYNSPLHF
clone size: .; V gene: TRBV27; J gene: TRBJ1-2; D gene: TRBD1; CDR3 length: 14; CDR3 DNA: TGTGCCAGCAGTGAAAGACAGGGGAACTATGGCTACACCTTC; CDR3 protein: CASSERQGNYGYTF
clone size: .; V gene: TRBV2; J gene: TRBJ1-1; D gene: .; CDR3 length: 15; CDR3 DNA: TGTGCCAGCAGTGAATCTCGGGGGTTGAACACTGAAGCTTTCTTT; CDR3 protein: CASSESRGLNTEAFF
clone size: once; V gene: TRBV5-4; J gene: TRBJ1-5; D gene: .; CDR3 length: 15; CDR3 DNA: TGTGCCAGCAGCTTGGGGGGGTCCAGGGAACAGCCCCAGCATTTT; CDR3 protein: CASSLGGSREQPQHF
clone size: .; V gene: TRBV27; J gene: TRBJ1-6; D gene: .; CDR3 length: 18; CDR3 DNA: TGTGCCAGCAGTTCGATTAACCCCGCGAGCTCCTATAATTCACCCCTCCACTTT; CDR3 protein: CASSSINPASSYNSPLHF
clone size: .; V gene: TRBV29-1; J gene: TRBJ1-2; D gene: .; CDR3 length: 11; CDR3 DNA: TGCAGCGTTGAACAGAATTGGGGCTACACCTTC; CDR3 protein: CSVEQNWGYTF
clone size: .; V gene: TRBV6-6; J gene: TRBJ1-3; D gene: TRBD1; CDR3 length: 15; CDR3 DNA: TGTGCCAGCAGTTACGACAGGGCCTCTGGAAACACCATATATTTT; CDR3 protein: CASSYDRASGNTIYF
clone size: .; V gene: TRBV6-5; J gene: TRBJ2-1; D gene: TRBD2; CDR3 length: 15; CDR3 DNA: TGTGCCAGCAGGACGACTAGCGGGACCTACAATGAGCAGTTCTTC; CDR3 protein: CASRTTSGTYNEQFF
clone size: .; V gene: TRBV7-9; J gene: TRBJ2-7; D gene: .; CDR3 length: 15; CDR3 DNA: TGTGCCAGCAGCTTAGTTTCTCTAGGGAGGTACGAGCAGTACTTC; CDR3 protein: CASSLVSLGRYEQYF
clone size: .; V gene: TRBV19; J gene: TRBJ1-3; D gene: .; CDR3 length: 14; CDR3 DNA: TGTGCCAGTTCGCAGGGAGTGGAGGGAAACACCATATATTTT; CDR3 protein: CASSQGVEGNTIYF
clone size: .; V gene: TRBV5-6; J gene: TRBJ2-3; D gene: .; CDR3 length: 12; CDR3 DNA: TGTGCCAGCAGCTTTTGGTCAGATACGCAGTATTTT; CDR3 protein: CASSFWSDTQYF
clone size: .; V gene: TRBV7-8; J gene: TRBJ1-5; D gene: .; CDR3 length: 15; CDR3 DNA: TGTGCCAGCAGCTTAGGAGCAGGTCAGGGCCAGCCCCAGCATTTT; CDR3 protein: CASSLGAGQGQPQHF
clone size: .; V gene: TRBV27; J gene: TRBJ1-1; D gene: TRBD1; CDR3 length: 14; CDR3 DNA: TGTGCCAGCAGTTTATTGCAGGGGGGAACTGAAGCTTTCTTT; CDR3 protein: CASSLLQGGTEAFF
clone size: .; V gene: TRBV19; J gene: TRBJ1-1; D gene: .; CDR3 length: 14; CDR3 DNA: TGTGCCAGTACGCCTCCGGGAAAGAACACTGAAGCTTTCTTT; CDR3 protein: CASTPPGKNTEAFF
clone size: once; V gene: TRBV28; J gene: TRBJ2-7; D gene: .; CDR3 length: 14; CDR3 DNA: TGTGCCAGCAGTTTGGTTATGCTTACCTACGAGCAGTACTTC; CDR3 protein: CASSLVMLTYEQYF
clone size: once; V gene: TRBV9; J gene: TRBJ2-3; D gene: .; CDR3 length: 15; CDR3 DNA: TGTGCCAGCAGCGTTTCGGTGGGAAATAGGGATACGCAGTATTTT; CDR3 protein: CASSVSVGNRDTQYF
clone size: .; V gene: TRBV5-5; J gene: TRBJ2-2; D gene: .; CDR3 length: 14; CDR3 DNA: TGTGCCAGCAGCCCCGGTGGGCAAACCGGGGAGCTGTTTTTT; CDR3 protein: CASSPGGQTGELFF
clone size: .; V gene: TRBV10-3; J gene: TRBJ1-5; D gene: .; CDR3 length: 14; CDR3 DNA: TGTGCCATCAGACGGGACGGGGGCAATCAGCCCCAGCATTTT; CDR3 protein: CAIRRDGGNQPQHF
clone size: .; V gene: TRBV25-1; J gene: TRBJ2-7; D gene: .; CDR3 length: 14; CDR3 DNA: TGTGCCAGCAGTGTAGGCGGGGATCTTGACGAGCAGTACTTC; CDR3 protein: CASSVGGDLDEQYF
clone size: .; V gene: TRBV7-3; J gene: TRBJ2-1; D gene: .; CDR3 length: 15; CDR3 DNA: TGTGCCAGCAGCTTAAGCGGGACATCCTACAATGAGCAGTTCTTC; CDR3 protein: CASSLSGTSYNEQFF
clone size: .; V gene: TRBV5-4; J gene: TRBJ2-7; D gene: TRBD2; CDR3 length: 15; CDR3 DNA: TGTGCCAGCAGCTTGGGCGGGAGGATGACCTACGAGCAGTACTTC; CDR3 protein: CASSLGGRMTYEQYF
clone size: .; V gene: TRBV2; J gene: TRBJ2-6; D gene: TRBD1; CDR3 length: 17; CDR3 DNA: TGTGCCAGCACCCTGACAGGGGCCCCGACTGGGGCCAACGTCCTGACTTTC; CDR3 protein: CASTLTGAPTGANVLTF
clone size: once; V gene: TRBV18; J gene: TRBJ2-1; D gene: .; CDR3 length: 13; CDR3 DNA: TGTGCCAGCTCCCCGCGTCGTGGGAGTGAGCAGTTCTTC; CDR3 protein: CASSPRRGSEQFF
clone size: once; V gene: TRBV28; J gene: TRBJ1-1; D gene: .; CDR3 length: 17; CDR3 DNA: TGTGCCAGCACCCCGTCCCTCGGGGGGGGCGGCGGGTTCGGAGCTTTCTTT; CDR3 protein: CASTPSLGGGGGFGAFF
clone size: .; V gene: TRBV3-1/TRBV3-2; J gene: TRBJ1-2; D gene: .; CDR3 length: 17; CDR3 DNA: TGTGCCAGCAGCCAAGCCCGCTCAACAGGGAGAGGGTATGGCTACACCTTC; CDR3 protein: CASSQARSTGRGYGYTF
clone size: .; V gene: TRBV9; J gene: TRBJ2-7; D gene: .; CDR3 length: 13; CDR3 DNA: TGTGCCAGCAGCGTAGGATACTCCTACGAGCAGTACTTC; CDR3 protein: CASSVGYSYEQYF
clone size: .; V gene: TRBV5-1; J gene: TRBJ1-2; D gene: .; CDR3 length: 15; CDR3 DNA: TGCGCCAGCAGCTTGGCGAACCAGGGGAACTATGGCTACACCTTC; CDR3 protein: CASSLANQGNYGYTF
clone size: .; V gene: TRBV11-1; J gene: TRBJ2-2; D gene: .; CDR3 length: 14; CDR3 DNA: TGTGCCAGCAGCTTATCCCGGGGGTCCGGGGAGCTGTTTTTT; CDR3 protein: CASSLSRGSGELFF
clone size: .; V gene: TRBV6-6; J gene: TRBJ2-5; D gene: TRBD1; CDR3 length: 13; CDR3 DNA: TGTGCCAGCAGTTACGGACAGGGGGTAACCCAGTACTTC; CDR3 protein: CASSYGQGVTQYF
clone size: .; V gene: TRBV7-6; J gene: TRBJ2-1; D gene: TRBD2; CDR3 length: 14; CDR3 DNA: TGTGCCAGCAGCTATAGCGGGATCAGCAATGAGCAGTTCTTC; CDR3 protein: CASSYSGISNEQFF
clone size: .; V gene: TRBV19; J gene: TRBJ1-3; D gene: TRBD1; CDR3 length: 16; CDR3 DNA: TGTGCCAGTAGTTCCGGGGGGACAGCCTCTGGAAACACCATATATTTT; CDR3 protein: CASSSGGTASGNTIYF
clone size: .; V gene: TRBV24-1; J gene: TRBJ1-5; D gene: .; CDR3 length: 15; CDR3 DNA: TGTGCCACCAGTGACCGACATCCTAGCAATCAGCCCCAGCATTTT; CDR3 protein: CATSDRHPSNQPQHF
clone size: .; V gene: TRBV29-1; J gene: TRBJ2-7; D gene: TRBD1; CDR3 length: 13; CDR3 DNA: TGCAGCGTTGGACAGGGGATTTCCTACGAGCAGTACTTC; CDR3 protein: CSVGQGISYEQYF
clone size: .; V gene: TRBV4-2; J gene: TRBJ2-1; D gene: .; CDR3 length: 12; CDR3 DNA: TGTGCCAGCAGCCAAGTCCCCTTAGAGCAGTTCTTC; CDR3 protein: CASSQVPLEQFF
clone size: .; V gene: TRBV10-3; J gene: TRBJ1-6; D gene: .; CDR3 length: 15; CDR3 DNA: TGTGCCATCAGTGCTGGGGCACCCTATAATTCACCCCTCCACTTT; CDR3 protein: CAISAGAPYNSPLHF
clone size: .; V gene: TRBV5-4; J gene: TRBJ1-4; D gene: .; CDR3 length: 15; CDR3 DNA: TGTGCCAGCAGCCTCAAAACAGCAACTAATGAAAAACTGTTTTTT; CDR3 protein: CASSLKTATNEKLFF
clone size: .; V gene: TRBV28; J gene: TRBJ2-1; D gene: TRBD1; CDR3 length: 15; CDR3 DNA: TGTGCCAGCAGTCTCCGGGACAGGGTCTACAATGAGCAGTTCTTC; CDR3 protein: CASSLRDRVYNEQFF
clone size: .; V gene: TRBV2; J gene: TRBJ2-6; D gene: .; CDR3 length: 16; CDR3 DNA: TGTGCCAGCAGTGAATTGCGGGCCTCTGGGGCCAACGTCCTGACTTTC; CDR3 protein: CASSELRASGANVLTF
clone size: .; V gene: TRBV5-5; J gene: TRBJ1-3; D gene: .; CDR3 length: 18; CDR3 DNA: TGTGCCAGCAGCTTGGAAGGGACACGATCACTCTCTGGAAACACCATATATTTT; CDR3 protein: CASSLEGTRSLSGNTIYF
clone size: .; V gene: TRBV28; J gene: TRBJ1-5; D gene: .; CDR3 length: 15; CDR3 DNA: TGTGCCAGCAGCTCCGGGACCACCTACTATCAGCCCCAGCATTTT; CDR3 protein: CASSSGTTYYQPQHF
clone size: .; V gene: TRBV18; J gene: TRBJ2-1; D gene: TRBD1; CDR3 length: 14; CDR3 DNA: TGTGCCAGCTCACCGTCTGGGACAGTCAATGAGCAGTTCTTC; CDR3 protein: CASSPSGTVNEQFF
clone size: few; V gene: TRBV6-1; J gene: TRBJ2-7; D gene: TRBD2; CDR3 length: 14; CDR3 DNA: TGTGCCAGCAGTGAGATAGCGGGGGGCCTCGAGCAGTACTTC; CDR3 protein: CASSEIAGGLEQYF
clone size: .; V gene: TRBV10-3; J gene: TRBJ2-2; D gene: TRBD2; CDR3 length: 15; CDR3 DNA: TGTGCCATCCACACGCGGGGGGATGGCACCGGGGAGCTGTTTTTT; CDR3 protein: CAIHTRGDGTGELFF
clone size: .; V gene: TRBV11-2; J gene: TRBJ2-2; D gene: .; CDR3 length: 15; CDR3 DNA: TGTGCCAGCAGCTTACGGTCTCGGCAGACCGGGGAGCTGTTTTTT; CDR3 protein: CASSLRSRQTGELFF
clone size: few; V gene: TRBV9; J gene: TRBJ2-7; D gene: TRBD1; CDR3 length: 16; CDR3 DNA: TGTGCCAGCAGTGGGACAGGGTCCGGGAGTGTGTACGAGCAGTACTTC; CDR3 protein: CASSGTGSGSVYEQYF
clone size: once; V gene: TRBV25-1; J gene: TRBJ2-2; D gene: TRBD1; CDR3 length: 15; CDR3 DNA: TGTGCCAGCAGTGTTGGGACAGGGTATACCGGGGAGCTGTTTTTT; CDR3 protein: CASSVGTGYTGELFF